A selection of T cell receptor beta chains follows, all from one sample in a study of shared clonotypes between healthy human individuals. The data were produced by immunoSEQ multiplex PCR, yet TCRdb's version contains in-frame clones alone and is incomplete. The table shows roughly 2.2 million clones, with less than 95% occurring only once. The sequencing sample was made of naive CD4+ T cells from PBMCs. All receptors come from a man younger than 35 in good health. Some clones in this sample may be carry-over from other donors' samples. Each CDR3 is given with its conserved first and last residue.

j_call	v_call	cdr3_aa
TRBJ2-5	TRBV7-9	CASTLAGVQETQYF
TRBJ2-7	TRBV7-2	CASSLTPGQNYEQYF
TRBJ2-6	TRBV9	CASTGAISGANVLTF
TRBJ1-5	TRBV6-1	CASRDRVWGNQPQHF
TRBJ2-1	TRBV28	CASLKDRGYLDEQFF
TRBJ2-7	TRBV10-3	CAIASGDSYEQYF
TRBJ1-3	TRBV2	CASRERAGNTIYF
TRBJ2-4	TRBV21-1	CASSTPWDRGRAKVAKNIQYF
TRBJ1-1	TRBV5-1	CASIQGVGTEAFF
TRBJ2-1	TRBV6-5	CASSLPDREGVQFF
TRBJ2-3	TRBV19	CASSMHTTDTQYF
TRBJ2-5	TRBV5-1	CASSLANPSAETQYF
TRBJ2-1	TRBV4-1	CASSPLSGFSYNEQFF
TRBJ1-2	TRBV27	CASSFTGGPGYGYTF